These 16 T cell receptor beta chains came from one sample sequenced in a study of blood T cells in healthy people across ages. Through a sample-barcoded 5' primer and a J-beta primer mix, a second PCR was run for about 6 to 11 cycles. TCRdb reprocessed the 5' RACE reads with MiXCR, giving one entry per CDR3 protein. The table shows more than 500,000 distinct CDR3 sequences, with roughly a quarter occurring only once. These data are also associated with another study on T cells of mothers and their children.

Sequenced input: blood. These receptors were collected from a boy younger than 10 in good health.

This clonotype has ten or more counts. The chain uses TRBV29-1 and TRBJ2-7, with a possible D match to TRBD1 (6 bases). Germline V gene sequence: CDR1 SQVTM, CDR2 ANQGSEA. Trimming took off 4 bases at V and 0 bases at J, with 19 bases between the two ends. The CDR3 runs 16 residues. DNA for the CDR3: TGCAGCGTTGTGGGGGCCCCGGGACGGAGCTCCTACGAGCAGTACTTC. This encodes CSVVGAPGRSSYEQYF.

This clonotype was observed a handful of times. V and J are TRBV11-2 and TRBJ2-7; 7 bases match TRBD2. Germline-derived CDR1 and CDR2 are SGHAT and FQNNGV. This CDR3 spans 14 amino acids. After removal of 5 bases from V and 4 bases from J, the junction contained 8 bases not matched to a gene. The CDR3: CASSGRTSRYEQYF. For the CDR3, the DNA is TGTGCCAGCAGCGGACGGACTAGTCGTTACGAGCAGTACTTC.

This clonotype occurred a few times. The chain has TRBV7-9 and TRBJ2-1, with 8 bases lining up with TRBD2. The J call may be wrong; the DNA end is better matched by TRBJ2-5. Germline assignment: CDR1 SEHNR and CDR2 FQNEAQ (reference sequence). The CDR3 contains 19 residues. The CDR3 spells CASSLSRGGPTSEQETQYF. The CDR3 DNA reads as TGTGCCAGCAGTTTATCCCGGGGGGGCCCGACTAGCGAACAAGAGACCCAGTACTTC.

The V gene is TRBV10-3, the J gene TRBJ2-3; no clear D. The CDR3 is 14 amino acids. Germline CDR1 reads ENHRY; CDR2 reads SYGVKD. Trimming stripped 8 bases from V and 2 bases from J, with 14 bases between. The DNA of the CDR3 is TGTGCCATCCGCCCAACTTGGGACACAGATACGCAGTATTTT. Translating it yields CAIRPTWDTDTQYF.

CDR3 coding DNA: TGTGCCAGCAGTTTACGTCTATCAGGGGAGACCCAGTACTTC. Its protein product is CASSLRLSGETQYF. The chain recombines TRBV12-3 or TRBV12-4 with TRBJ2-5; tentative D call: TRBD1 (5 bases). The CDR3 extends over 14 amino acids. V lost 2 bases and J lost 5, with 12 bases in between.

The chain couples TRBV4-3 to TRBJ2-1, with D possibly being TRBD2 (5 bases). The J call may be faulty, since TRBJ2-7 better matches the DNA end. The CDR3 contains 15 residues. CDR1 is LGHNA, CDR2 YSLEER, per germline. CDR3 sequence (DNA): TGCGCCAGCAGCCAAGAGGGCAGCGGCGCCACGGGGCAGTACTTC. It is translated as CASSQEGSGATGQYF.

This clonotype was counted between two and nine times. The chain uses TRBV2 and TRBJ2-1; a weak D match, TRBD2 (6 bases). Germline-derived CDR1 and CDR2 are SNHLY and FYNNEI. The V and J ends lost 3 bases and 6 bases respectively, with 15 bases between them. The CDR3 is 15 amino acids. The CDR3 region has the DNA TGTGCCAGCAGTGATTGGGGACTCTCCCCCAATGAGCAGTTCTTC. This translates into CASSDWGLSPNEQFF. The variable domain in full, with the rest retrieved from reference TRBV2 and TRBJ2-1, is EPEVTQTPSHQVTQMGQEVILRCVPISNHLYFYWYRQILGQKVEFLVSFYNNEISEKSEIFDDQFSVERPDGSNFTLKIRSTKLEDSAMYFCASSDWGLSPNEQFFGPGTRLTVL.

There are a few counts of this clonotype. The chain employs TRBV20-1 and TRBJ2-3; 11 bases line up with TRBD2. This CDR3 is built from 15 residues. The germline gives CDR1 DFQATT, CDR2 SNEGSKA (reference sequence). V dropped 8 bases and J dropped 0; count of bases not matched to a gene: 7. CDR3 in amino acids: CSYIAGGPSTDTQYF. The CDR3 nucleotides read TGCAGTTATATAGCGGGAGGGCCGAGCACAGATACGCAGTATTTT.

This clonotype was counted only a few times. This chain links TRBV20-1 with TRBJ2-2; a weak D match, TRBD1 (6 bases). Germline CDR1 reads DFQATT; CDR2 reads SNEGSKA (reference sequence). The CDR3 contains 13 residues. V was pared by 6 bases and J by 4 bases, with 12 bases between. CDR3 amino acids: CSARKGVTGELFF. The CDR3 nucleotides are TGCAGTGCCAGAAAGGGGGTCACCGGGGAGCTGTTTTTT.

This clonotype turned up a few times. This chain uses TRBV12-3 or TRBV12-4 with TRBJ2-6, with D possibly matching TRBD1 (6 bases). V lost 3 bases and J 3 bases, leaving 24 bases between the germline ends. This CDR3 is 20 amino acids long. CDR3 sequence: CASSFPHTGKLRDGANVLTF. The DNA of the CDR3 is TGTGCCAGCAGTTTCCCACATACAGGGAAACTACGAGATGGGGCCAACGTCCTGACTTTC.

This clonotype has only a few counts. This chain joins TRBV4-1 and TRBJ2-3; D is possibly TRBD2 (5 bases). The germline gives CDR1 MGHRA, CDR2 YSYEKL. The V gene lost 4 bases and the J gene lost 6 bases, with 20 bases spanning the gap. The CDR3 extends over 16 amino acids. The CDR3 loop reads CASSPYSGFVRDTQYF. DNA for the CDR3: TGCGCCAGCAGCCCATATTCGGGATTCGTGAGGGATACGCAGTATTTT.

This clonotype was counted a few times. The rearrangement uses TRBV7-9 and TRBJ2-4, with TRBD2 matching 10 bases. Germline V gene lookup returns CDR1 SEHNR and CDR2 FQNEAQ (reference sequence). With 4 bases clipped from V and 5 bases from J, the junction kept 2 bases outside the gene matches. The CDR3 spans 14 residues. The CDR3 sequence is CASSSGLAENIQYF. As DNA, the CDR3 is TGTGCCAGCAGCTCTGGACTAGCGGAAAACATTCAGTACTTC.

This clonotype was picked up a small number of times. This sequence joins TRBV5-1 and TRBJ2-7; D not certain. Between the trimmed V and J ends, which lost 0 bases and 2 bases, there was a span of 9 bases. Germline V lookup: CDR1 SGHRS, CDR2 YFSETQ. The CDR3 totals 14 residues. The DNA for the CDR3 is TGCGCCAGCAGCTTGGCTGGTGCAACCTACGAGCAGTACTTC. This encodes CASSLAGATYEQYF.

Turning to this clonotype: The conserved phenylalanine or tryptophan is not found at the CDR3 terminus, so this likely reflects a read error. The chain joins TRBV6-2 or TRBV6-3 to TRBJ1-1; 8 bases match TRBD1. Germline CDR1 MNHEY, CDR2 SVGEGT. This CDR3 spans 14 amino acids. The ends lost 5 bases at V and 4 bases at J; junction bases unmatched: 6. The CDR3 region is CASSKGQGGTEAFL. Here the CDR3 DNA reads TGTGCCAGCAGTAAAGGACAGGGCGGCACTGAAGCTTTCTTG.

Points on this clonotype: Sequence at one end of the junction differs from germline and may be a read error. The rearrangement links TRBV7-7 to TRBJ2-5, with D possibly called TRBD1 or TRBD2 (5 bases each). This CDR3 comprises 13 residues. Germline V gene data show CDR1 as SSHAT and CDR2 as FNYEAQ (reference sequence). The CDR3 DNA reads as TGTGCTAGCAGGGACGTTCACCAAGAGACCCAGTACTTC. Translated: CASRDVHQETQYF.

CDR3 sequence (DNA): TGTGCCAGCAGTTCCCCAGGGGAAGACACTGAAGCTTTCTTT. It specifies CASSSPGEDTEAFF. This sequence joins TRBV6-5 and TRBJ1-1; D possibly corresponds to TRBD1 (6 bases). The CDR3 runs to 14 residues. Germline V CDR1 and CDR2: MNHEY, SVGAGI. Trimming stripped 4 bases from V and 3 bases from J, with 12 bases between.